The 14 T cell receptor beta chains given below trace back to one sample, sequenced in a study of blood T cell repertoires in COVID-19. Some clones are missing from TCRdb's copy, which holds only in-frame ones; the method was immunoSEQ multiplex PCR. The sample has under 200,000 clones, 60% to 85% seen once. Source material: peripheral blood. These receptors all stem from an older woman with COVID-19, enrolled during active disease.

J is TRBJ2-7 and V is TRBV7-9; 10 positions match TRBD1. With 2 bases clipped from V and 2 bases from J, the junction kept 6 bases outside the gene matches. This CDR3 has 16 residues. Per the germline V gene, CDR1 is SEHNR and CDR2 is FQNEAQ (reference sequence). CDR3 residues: CASSLSRGQGTYEQYF. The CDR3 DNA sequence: TGTGCCAGCAGCTTAAGTCGGGGACAGGGGACCTACGAGCAGTACTTC.

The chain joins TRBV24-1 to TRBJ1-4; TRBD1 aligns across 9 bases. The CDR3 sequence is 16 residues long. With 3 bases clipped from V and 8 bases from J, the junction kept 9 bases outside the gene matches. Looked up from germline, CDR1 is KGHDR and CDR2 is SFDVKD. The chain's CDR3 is CATSDGSGTGLEKLFF. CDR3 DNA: TGTGCCACCAGTGATGGCTCCGGGACAGGGTTGGAAAAACTGTTTTTT.

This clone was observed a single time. The CDR3 loop reads CSVGSIWSTEAFF. Written as DNA, the CDR3 is TGCAGCGTTGGATCAATTTGGAGCACTGAAGCTTTCTTT. The rearrangement links TRBV29-1 to TRBJ1-1; the D is unclear. The length of the CDR3 is 13 residues. From germline, CDR1 is SQVTM and CDR2 ANQGSEA. V lost 4 bases and J lost 4, with 13 bases in between.

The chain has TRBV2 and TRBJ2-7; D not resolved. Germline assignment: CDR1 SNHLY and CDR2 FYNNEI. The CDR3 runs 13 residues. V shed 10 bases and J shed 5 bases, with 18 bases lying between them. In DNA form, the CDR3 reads TGTGCCATCGACGGTATCAGGTCACACGAGCAGTACGTC. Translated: CAIDGIRSHEQYV.

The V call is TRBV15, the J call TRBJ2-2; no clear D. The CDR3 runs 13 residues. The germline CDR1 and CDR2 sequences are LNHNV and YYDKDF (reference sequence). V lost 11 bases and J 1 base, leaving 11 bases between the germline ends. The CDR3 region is CASLGQNTGELFF. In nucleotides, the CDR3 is TGTGCCTCTCTGGGCCAGAACACCGGGGAGCTGTTTTTT.

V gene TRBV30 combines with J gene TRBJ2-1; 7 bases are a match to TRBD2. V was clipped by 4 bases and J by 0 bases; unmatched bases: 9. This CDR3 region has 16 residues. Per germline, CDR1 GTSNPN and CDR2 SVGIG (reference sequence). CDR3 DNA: TGTGCCTGGACTAGCGGATCATTTAGCTCCTACAATGAGCAGTTCTTC. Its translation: CAWTSGSFSSYNEQFF.

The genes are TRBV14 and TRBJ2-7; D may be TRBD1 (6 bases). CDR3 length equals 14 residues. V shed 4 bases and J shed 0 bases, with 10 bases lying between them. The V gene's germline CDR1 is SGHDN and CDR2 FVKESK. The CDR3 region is CASSPRTVSYEQYF. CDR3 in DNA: TGTGCCAGCAGCCCCCGGACAGTCTCCTACGAGCAGTACTTC.

In DNA form, the CDR3 reads TGTGCCAGCAGCCCGGTCAGGGGGCTCGGCTACACCTTC. This translates into CASSPVRGLGYTF. This chain connects TRBV7-3 to TRBJ1-2, with 8 bases identical to TRBD1. The CDR3 is 13 amino acids. The V gene's germline CDR1 is SGHTA and CDR2 FQGTGA. The V segment lost 5 bases and the J segment 8 bases; nucleotides outside the gene matches: 7.

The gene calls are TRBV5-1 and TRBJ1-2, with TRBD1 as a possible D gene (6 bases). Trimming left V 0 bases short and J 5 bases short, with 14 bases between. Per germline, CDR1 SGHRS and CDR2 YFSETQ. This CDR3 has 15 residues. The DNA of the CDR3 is TGCGCCAGCAGCTTGGAGCCAGGGGAAGGATATGGCTACACCTTC. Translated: CASSLEPGEGYGYTF. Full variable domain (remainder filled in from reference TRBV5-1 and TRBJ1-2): KAGVTQTPRYLIKTRGQQVTLSCSPISGHRSVSWYQQTPGQGLQFLFEYFSETQRNKGNFPGRFSGRQFSNSRSEMNVSTLELGDSALYLCASSLEPGEGYGYTFGSGTRLTVV.

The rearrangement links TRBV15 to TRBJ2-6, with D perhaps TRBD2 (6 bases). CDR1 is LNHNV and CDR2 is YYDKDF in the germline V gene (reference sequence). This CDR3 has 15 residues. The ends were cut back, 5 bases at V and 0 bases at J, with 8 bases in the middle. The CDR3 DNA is TGTGCCACCAGCGGCGGGGACTCTGGGGCCAACGTCCTGACTTTC. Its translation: CATSGGDSGANVLTF. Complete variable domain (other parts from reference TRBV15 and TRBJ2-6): DAMVIQNPRYQVTQFGKPVTLSCSQTLNHNVMYWYQQKSSQAPKLLFHYYDKDFNNEADTPDNFQSRRPNTSFCFLDIRSPGLGDTAMYLCATSGGDSGANVLTFGAGSRLTVL.

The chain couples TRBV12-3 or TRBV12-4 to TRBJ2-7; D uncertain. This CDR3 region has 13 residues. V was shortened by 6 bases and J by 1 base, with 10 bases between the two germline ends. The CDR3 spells CASSLTSSYEQYF. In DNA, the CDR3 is TGTGCCAGCAGCTTGACATCGTCCTACGAGCAGTACTTC.

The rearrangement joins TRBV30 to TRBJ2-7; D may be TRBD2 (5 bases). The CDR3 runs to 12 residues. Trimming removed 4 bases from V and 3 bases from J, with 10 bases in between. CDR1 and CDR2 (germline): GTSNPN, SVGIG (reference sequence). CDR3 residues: CAWTFSDYEQYF. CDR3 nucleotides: TGTGCCTGGACTTTTAGCGACTACGAGCAGTACTTC.

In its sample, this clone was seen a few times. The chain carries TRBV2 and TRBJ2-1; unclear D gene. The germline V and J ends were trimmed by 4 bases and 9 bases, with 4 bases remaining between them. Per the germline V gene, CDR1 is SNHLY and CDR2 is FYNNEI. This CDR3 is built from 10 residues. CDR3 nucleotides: TGTGCCAGCAGTGTTCGTGAGCAGTTCTTC. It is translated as CASSVREQFF.

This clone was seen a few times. The CDR3 nucleotides are TGTGCCAGTAGTGTGGTAGCGGGAGGAAACAATGAGCAGTTCTTC. The encoded protein is CASSVVAGGNNEQFF. The genes are TRBV19 and TRBJ2-1; TRBD2 matches 10 bases. In germline, CDR1 is LNHDA, CDR2 SQIVND (reference sequence). V lost 5 bases and J lost 5; bases outside the gene matches: 6. The CDR3 contains 15 residues.